These 22 T cell receptor beta chains were sequenced from one sample in a study of cytomegalovirus exposure and HLA in healthy donors. The PCR made use of 60 Vbeta and 13 Jbeta primers. Assay: immunoSEQ multiplex PCR; the TCRdb copy retains only in-frame clones and omits some. The profile covers over 200,000 clones, with 78% appearing a single time and 3% to 4.5% taken by the ten largest. The specimen was PBMCs. These receptors were taken from a male donor in good health and CMV-seronegative.

The J gene is TRBJ1-2, the V gene TRBV18; the match to TRBD1 covers 8 bases. Germline V gene sequence: CDR1 KGHSH, CDR2 LQKENI. The V gene end was trimmed by 3 bases and the J gene end by 4 bases; junction bases not matched to a gene: 13. The CDR3 contains 17 residues. The DNA for the CDR3 is TGTGCCAGCTCACCGAAACAGGGGGGCCCCGACCTCTATGGCTACACCTTC. It specifies CASSPKQGGPDLYGYTF.

The chain recombines TRBV10-1 with TRBJ1-1; no firm D call. Trimming shortened V by 3 bases and J by 1 base, and 9 bases separated the two germline ends. The CDR3 has 14 residues. Germline values: CDR1 WNHNN, CDR2 SYGVQD (reference sequence). The CDR3 nucleotides read TGCGCCAGCAGTGACCCAGGTACGAACACTGAAGCTTTCTTT. Its protein product is CASSDPGTNTEAFF.

This sequence joins TRBV18 and TRBJ2-5; D possibly corresponds to TRBD1 (6 bases). V dropped 1 base and J dropped 1 base, with 10 bases sitting between them. The CDR3 contains 15 residues. Germline V gene sequence: CDR1 KGHSH, CDR2 LQKENI. The CDR3 reads CASSPRTGIQETQYF. CDR3 sequence (DNA): TGTGCCAGCTCACCACGAACAGGGATCCAAGAGACCCAGTACTTC.

This clone was recorded only once. The rearrangement uses TRBV25-1 and TRBJ1-5; D perhaps matches TRBD1 (6 bases). The CDR3 runs 13 residues. V was pared by 4 bases and J by 6 bases, with 10 bases between. The germline V gene encodes CDR1 MGHDK and CDR2 SYGVNS. CDR3: CASSATGPQPQHF. DNA for the CDR3: TGTGCCAGCAGTGCTACAGGGCCTCAGCCCCAGCATTTT. The whole variable domain, filled in from reference TRBV25-1 and TRBJ1-5, reads EADIYQTPRYLVIGTGKKITLECSQTMGHDKMYWYQQDPGMELHLIHYSYGVNSTEKGDLSSESTVSRIRTEHFPLTLESARPSHTSQYLCASSATGPQPQHFGDGTRLSIL.

CDR3 bases: TGTGCCAGCAGCCCTGGACAGGGTCCATACAATGAGCAGTTCTTC. Encoded protein: CASSPGQGPYNEQFF. The rearrangement links TRBV14 to TRBJ2-1, with 8 bases that match TRBD1. V shed 4 bases and J 4 bases; nucleotides not matched to a gene: 6. The length of the CDR3 is 15 residues. In germline, CDR1 is SGHDN, CDR2 FVKESK.

The chain has TRBV5-1 and TRBJ2-2; 9 nucleotides align to TRBD1. The CDR3 spans 15 residues. In germline, CDR1 is SGHRS, CDR2 YFSETQ. The J segment lost 6 bases and the V segment lost 4 bases, leaving 7 bases of the junction unmatched. CDR3 nucleotides: TGCGCCAGCAGCCCGGGGACAGGGATCCCCGGGGAGCTGTTTTTT. Translation gives CASSPGTGIPGELFF.

A single count supports this clone. The chain links TRBV7-8 to TRBJ2-2; D remains ambiguous. Trimming removed 5 bases from V and 8 bases from J, with 9 bases in between. The CDR3 is made up of 12 amino acids. CDR1 is SGHVS, CDR2 FQNEAQ, per germline. The CDR3 coding sequence is TGTGCCAGCAGCCCACTGCGGGGGGAGCTGTTTTTT. Its protein is CASSPLRGELFF.

The chain has TRBV21-1 and TRBJ2-1; the table's D call of TRBD2 was not tested on the DNA. TRBV21-1 is deemed a pseudogene. The CDR3 sequence is 18 residues long. This CDR3 is CASSKSSGSTYSYNEQFF. DNA of the CDR3: TGTGCCAGCAGCAAGAGTAGCGGGAGTACATACTCCTACAATGAGCAGTTCTTC.

The sample holds a few counts of this clone. The rearrangement joins TRBV19 to TRBJ1-1; D is perhaps TRBD1 (6 bases). CDR1 and CDR2 from the germline V gene are LNHDA and SQIVND (reference sequence). CDR3 length: 14 amino acids. The V end was cut by 5 bases, the J end by 5 bases, with 15 bases between. In DNA, the CDR3 is TGTGCCAGTAGTGACTCCAGGGGAGGGACTGAAGCTTTCTTT. Amino acid sequence: CASSDSRGGTEAFF.

The chain employs TRBV11-3 and TRBJ2-7; the match to TRBD1 covers 7 bases. The V gene's germline CDR1 is SGHNT and CDR2 YENEEA. This CDR3 region has 13 residues. V gave up 5 bases and J gave up 5 bases; unmatched junction bases: 6. The CDR3 spells CASSISTGNEQYF. CDR3 bases: TGTGCCAGCAGCATATCGACAGGGAACGAGCAGTACTTC.

This chain uses TRBV29-1 with TRBJ1-1, with D possibly TRBD1 on 5 matching bases. Germline V gene data show CDR1 as SQVTM and CDR2 as ANQGSEA. The CDR3 extends over 11 amino acids. Trimming removed 7 bases at V and 7 bases at J, with 13 bases between. The CDR3 spells CSADILLEAFF. The CDR3 region has the DNA TGCAGCGCGGACATCCTCCTTGAAGCTTTCTTT. The entire variable domain, with the rest obtained from reference TRBV29-1 and TRBJ1-1, is as follows: SAVISQKPSRDICQRGTSLTIQCQVDSQVTMMFWYRQQPGQSLTLIATANQGSEATYESGFVIDKFPISRPNLTFSTLTVSNMSPEDSSIYLCSADILLEAFFGQGTRLTVV.

This clone turned up a few times. The rearrangement joins TRBV27 to TRBJ2-1; weak D call: TRBD2 (6 bases). This CDR3 is built from 17 residues. Trimming removed 5 bases from V and 5 bases from J, with 22 bases in between. Looked up from germline, CDR1 is MNHEY and CDR2 is SMNVEV (reference sequence). DNA of the CDR3: TGTGCCAGCAGTGCCCCCATCACAGCGGGTTTACACAATGAGCAGTTCTTC. Protein product: CASSAPITAGLHNEQFF.

V and J are TRBV9 and TRBJ1-2; 9 bases align to TRBD1. Germline assignment: CDR1 SGDLS and CDR2 YYNGEE. Trimming cost V 2 bases and J 8 bases; bases outside gene matches: 4. There are 13 residues in the CDR3. CDR3 loop: CASSVTGGSGYTF. CDR3 DNA: TGTGCCAGCAGCGTGACAGGGGGAAGCGGCTACACCTTC. The full variable domain, in which reference TRBV9 and TRBJ1-2 provide the parts outside the CDR3, is DSGVTQTPKHLITATGQRVTLRCSPRSGDLSVYWYQQSLDQGLQFLIQYYNGEERAKGNILERFSAQQFPDLHSELNLSSLELGDSALYFCASSVTGGSGYTFGSGTRLTVV.

The gene calls are TRBV5-1 and TRBJ2-7; a possible D gene is TRBD1 (5 bases). Trimming shortened V by 3 bases and J by 2 bases, and 15 bases separated the two germline ends. CDR1 and CDR2 (germline): SGHRS, YFSETQ. CDR3 size: 15 residues. CDR3 nucleotide sequence: TGCGCCAGCAGCTCAAATGCAGGGTTCACCTACGAGCAGTACTTC. It is translated as CASSSNAGFTYEQYF.

The J gene is TRBJ2-7, the V gene TRBV5-4; D is perhaps TRBD1 (6 bases). The CDR3 totals 14 residues. CDR1 and CDR2 (germline): SGHNT, YYREEE (reference sequence). Trimming stripped 1 base from V and 1 base from J, with 9 bases between. The CDR3 sequence: CASSLLGGSYEQYF. The DNA of the CDR3 is TGTGCCAGCAGCTTGTTAGGGGGTTCCTACGAGCAGTACTTC.

The chain uses TRBV11-3 and TRBJ1-1; no firm D call. Germline loops: CDR1 SGHNT, CDR2 YENEEA. This CDR3 has 12 residues. V gave up 1 base and J gave up 11 bases, with 11 bases separating them. The CDR3 bases are TGTGCCAGCAGCTTAGGAGACACCAAGGCTTTCTTT. This codes for CASSLGDTKAFF.

The chain has TRBV7-3 and TRBJ2-5; 11 bases match TRBD2. The length of the CDR3 is 15 residues. Germline CDR1 SGHTA, CDR2 FQGTGA. Trimming took 5 bases from V and 4 from J; bases not matched to a gene: 6. The CDR3 DNA reads as TGTGCCAGCAGCGTTACTAGCGGGAGTCCAGAGACCCAGTACTTC. This sequence encodes CASSVTSGSPETQYF.

The chain employs TRBV7-9 and TRBJ1-1; D is ambiguous. Germline V lookup: CDR1 SEHNR, CDR2 FQNEAQ (reference sequence). This CDR3 is built from 14 residues. Trimming removed 3 bases from V and 1 base from J, with 9 bases in between. The CDR3, as DNA: TGTGCCAGCAGCTTTGGGCAAACGAACACTGAAGCTTTCTTT. Protein: CASSFGQTNTEAFF. Looking up the rest from reference TRBV7-9 and TRBJ1-1 gives the full variable domain: DTGVSQNPRHKITKRGQNVTFRCDPISEHNRLYWYRQTLGQGPEFLTYFQNEAQLEKSRLLSDRFSAERPKGSFSTLEIQRTEQGDSAMYLCASSFGQTNTEAFFGQGTRLTVV.

This clone was detected a few times. The chain couples TRBV27 to TRBJ2-7; TRBD1 agrees at 7 bases. The CDR3 loop spans 12 amino acids. The V and J ends lost 5 bases and 11 bases, in that order; junction bases with no gene match: 9. Germline CDR1 is MNHEY and CDR2 is SMNVEV (reference sequence). The CDR3 sequence: CASSLRTGPKYF. CDR3 nucleotides: TGTGCCAGCAGTCTAAGGACAGGACCCAAGTACTTC.

The chain links TRBV6-5 to TRBJ2-5; possible D gene TRBD2, 7 bases. CDR1 MNHEY and CDR2 SVGAGI come from the germline V gene. This CDR3 region has 15 residues. Trimming cost V 10 bases and J 3 bases, with 21 bases left between them. The CDR3 here is CATRLTGRAKETQYF. As DNA, the CDR3 is TGTGCCACGCGACTTACAGGGAGGGCGAAAGAGACCCAGTACTTC.

The chain joins TRBV7-3 to TRBJ2-3; D uncertain. This CDR3 spans 13 amino acids. Trimming shortened V by 2 bases and J by 4 bases, and 7 bases separated the two germline ends. Germline V gene sequence: CDR1 SGHTA, CDR2 FQGTGA. CDR3 amino acids: CASSLAKPDTQYF. CDR3 DNA: TGTGCCAGCAGCTTAGCTAAGCCAGATACGCAGTATTTT.

The chain joins TRBV5-4 to TRBJ1-1; a weak D match, TRBD1 (5 bases). Germline V gene lookup returns CDR1 SGHNT and CDR2 YYREEE (reference sequence). Trimming removed 6 bases from V and 6 bases from J, with 15 bases in between. This CDR3 is 13 amino acids long. The CDR3 is CASTTVGGPEAFF. The CDR3 DNA reads TGTGCCAGCACCACGGTGGGGGGACCTGAAGCTTTCTTT.